The source of this T cell receptor beta chain is a study of shared clonotypes between healthy human individuals. V was trimmed by 3 bases and J by 1 base, leaving 10 bases between them. This CDR3 is 14 amino acids long. Germline V lookup: CDR1 MDHEN, CDR2 SYDVKM. Sequenced by immunoSEQ multiplex PCR; TCRdb stores in-frame clones only, minus some. Found here are some 350,000 clones, approximately 74% of them singletons; the top ten hold 10%. As for this clone: The identical CDR3 is also encoded by other nucleotide sequences in the sample.

The chain links TRBV28 to TRBJ2-7; no reliable D call. The sequence was collected from a man aged 30 to 45 in good health. The sequencing sample was made of memory CD4+ T cells sorted from blood. The subset is: CD45RA-negative fraction. The CDR3 loop is CASSLAGPSYEQYF. CDR3 in DNA: TGTGCCAGCAGTTTGGCCGGACCTTCCTACGAGCAGTACTTC.